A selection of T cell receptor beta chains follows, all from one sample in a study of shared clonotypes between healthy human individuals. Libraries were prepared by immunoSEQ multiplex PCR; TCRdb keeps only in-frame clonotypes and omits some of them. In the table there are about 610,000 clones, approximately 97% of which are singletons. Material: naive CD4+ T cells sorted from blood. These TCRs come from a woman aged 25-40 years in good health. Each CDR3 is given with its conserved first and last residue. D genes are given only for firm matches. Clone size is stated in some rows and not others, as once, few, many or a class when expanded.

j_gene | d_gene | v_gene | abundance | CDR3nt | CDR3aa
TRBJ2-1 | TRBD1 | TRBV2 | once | TGTGCCAGCAAAACAGGGGGCTATTACAATGAGCAGTTCTTC | CASKTGGYYNEQFF
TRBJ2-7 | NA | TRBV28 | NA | TGTGCCAGCAGTTTCAGGGTAAACTACGAGCAGTACTTC | CASSFRVNYEQYF
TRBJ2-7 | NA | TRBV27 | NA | TGTGCCAGCAGTTCGTTAGTTTCGTCCTACGAGCAGTACTTC | CASSSLVSSYEQYF
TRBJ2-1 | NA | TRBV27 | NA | TGTGCCAGCACGTCGGGACGAAGGAATGAGCAGTTCTTC | CASTSGRRNEQFF
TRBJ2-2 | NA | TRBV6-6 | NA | TGTGCCAGCAGTTTCAACACCGGGGAGCTGTTTTTT | CASSFNTGELFF
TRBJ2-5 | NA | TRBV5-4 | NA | TGTGCCAGCAGCTACCGGGACATCTCTGGGGCCCAGTACTTC | CASSYRDISGAQYF
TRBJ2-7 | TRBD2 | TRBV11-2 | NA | TGTGCCAGCAGCCTAAAGAGACTAGCGGGAGACACCTACGAGCAGTACTTC | CASSLKRLAGDTYEQYF
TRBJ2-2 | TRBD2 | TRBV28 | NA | TGTGCCAGCAGAACCGGCGGGACTAGCGGGAGCCGTTCGTCCGGGGAGCTGTTTTTT | CASRTGGTSGSRSSGELFF
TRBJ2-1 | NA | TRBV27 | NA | TGTGCCAGCAGACGACTAGGCCCCGGGTACAATGAGCAGTTCTTC | CASRRLGPGYNEQFF
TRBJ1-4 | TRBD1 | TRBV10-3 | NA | TGTGCCATCAGTGGGGGACAGGGGTATGAAAAACTGTTTTTT | CAISGGQGYEKLFF
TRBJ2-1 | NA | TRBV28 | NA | TGTGCCAGCAGTCCACCGCCCGGGGGAAGGGTCGGGTACAATGAGCAGTTCTTC | CASSPPPGGRVGYNEQFF
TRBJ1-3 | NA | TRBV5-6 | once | TGTGCCAGCAGCTCGACCCCGGGACAAATTTCTGCTGGAAACACCATATATTTT | CASSSTPGQISAGNTIYF
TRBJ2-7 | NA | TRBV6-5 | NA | TGTGCCAGCAGTTATAACGGGAAGCTTCCCTACGAGCAGTACTTC | CASSYNGKLPYEQYF
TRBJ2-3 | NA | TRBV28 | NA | TGTGCCAGCAGTTCCGGGACCCCGCATCCAGATACGCAGTATTTT | CASSSGTPHPDTQYF
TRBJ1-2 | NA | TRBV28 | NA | TGTGCCAGCAGTTTAGAGAGGTTGCGACATTATGGCTACACCTTC | CASSLERLRHYGYTF
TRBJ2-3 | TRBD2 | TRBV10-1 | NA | TGCGCCAGCAGTGCGGCTAGCGGGACCACAGATACGCAGTATTTT | CASSAASGTTDTQYF
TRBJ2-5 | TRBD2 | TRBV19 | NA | TGTGCCAGTAGCCTGGGACTATCAGGGGAGACCCAGTACTTC | CASSLGLSGETQYF
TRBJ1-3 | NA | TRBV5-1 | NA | TGCGCCAGCAGCCCCGGGGACGGAAACACCATATATTTT | CASSPGDGNTIYF
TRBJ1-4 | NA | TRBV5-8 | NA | TGTGCCAGCAGCGGGGGGGGGTCAAGCGAAAAACTGTTTTTT | CASSGGGSSEKLFF
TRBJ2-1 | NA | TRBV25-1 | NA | TGTGCCAGCAGGAACAGACAGGTAGCCTACAATGAGCAGTTCTTC | CASRNRQVAYNEQFF
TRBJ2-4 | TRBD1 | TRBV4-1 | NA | TGCGCCACCAGCCGGGACAGCCTCTTCCAAAACATTCAGTACTTC | CATSRDSLFQNIQYF
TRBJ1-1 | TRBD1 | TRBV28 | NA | TGTGCCAGCAGATTCGACAGGGCGAACACTGAAGCTTTCTTT | CASRFDRANTEAFF
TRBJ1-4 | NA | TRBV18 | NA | TGTGCCAGCTCACTGGGCGGTGGTCGCGAAAAACTGTTTTTT | CASSLGGGREKLFF
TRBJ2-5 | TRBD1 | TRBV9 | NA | TGTGCCAGCAGCGTAGTCGGGACAGGGTCTGAGACCCAGTACTTC | CASSVVGTGSETQYF
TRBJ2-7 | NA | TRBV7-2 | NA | TGTGCCAGCAGACCGGCCCCGTCCTACGAGCAGTACTTC | CASRPAPSYEQYF
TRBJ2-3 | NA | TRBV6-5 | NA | TGTGCCAGCAGTTACTCGGGGGGCAGGGATACGCAGTATTTT | CASSYSGGRDTQYF
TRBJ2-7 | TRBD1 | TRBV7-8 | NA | TGTGCCAGCAGCTTAACGGGACAGGGCTACGAGCAGTACTTC | CASSLTGQGYEQYF
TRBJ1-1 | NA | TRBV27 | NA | TGTGCCAGCAGTTTAAAGTCCGTTTACCGAGCCACTGAAGCTTTCTTT | CASSLKSVYRATEAFF
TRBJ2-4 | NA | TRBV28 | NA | TGTGCCAGCAGTCCGCCCCCGAGGGACGCGGTAGCCAAAAACATTCAGTACTTC | CASSPPPRDAVAKNIQYF